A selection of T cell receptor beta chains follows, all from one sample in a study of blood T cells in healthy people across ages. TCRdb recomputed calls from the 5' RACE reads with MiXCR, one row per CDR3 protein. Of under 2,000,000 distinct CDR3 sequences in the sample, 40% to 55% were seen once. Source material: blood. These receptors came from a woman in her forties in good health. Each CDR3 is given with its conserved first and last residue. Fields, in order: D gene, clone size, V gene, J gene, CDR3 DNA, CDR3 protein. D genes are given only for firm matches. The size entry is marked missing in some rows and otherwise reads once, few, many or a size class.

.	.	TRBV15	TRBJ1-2	TGTGCCACCAGCGGGTTGGGTAATCAATTCTATGGCTACACCTTC	CATSGLGNQFYGYTF
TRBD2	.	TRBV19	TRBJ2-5	TGTGCCGGTAGTCCTCGGACTAGCCCTGGCGAGACCCAGTACTTC	CAGSPRTSPGETQYF
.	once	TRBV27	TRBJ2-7	TGTGCCGGCAGAACTCATAAGAAGGGTGATCAGTACGAGCAGTACTTC	CAGRTHKKGDQYEQYF
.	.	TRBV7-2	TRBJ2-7	TGTGCCGGCAGCTCCCAAAGGGTGGGCTCCTACGAGCAGTACTTC	CAGSSQRVGSYEQYF
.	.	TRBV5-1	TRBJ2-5	TGCGCCAGCAGCCGGACTCTTCCCCAGGGGGGCGAGACCCAGTACTTC	CASSRTLPQGGETQYF
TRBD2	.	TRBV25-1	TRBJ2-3	TGTGCCAGCAGCCTCCGGGACTACTCAGACACGCAGTATTTT	CASSLRDYSDTQYF
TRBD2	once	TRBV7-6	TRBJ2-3	TGTGCCAGCAGCTTAGAGAGCGGGGGGGGTGCAGATACGCAGTATTTT	CASSLESGGGADTQYF
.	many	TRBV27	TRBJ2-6	TGTGCCAGCAGTTTATCTGACGAGGCTGGGGCCAACGTCCTGACTTTC	CASSLSDEAGANVLTF
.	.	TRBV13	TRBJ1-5	TGTGCCAGCAGCTTACCCGCCCACAGGGTAAGAGGTCAGCCCCAGCATTTT	CASSLPAHRVRGQPQHF
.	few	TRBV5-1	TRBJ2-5	TGCGCCAGCAGCGCATTTCCGGGACACCAAGAGACCCAGTACTTC	CASSAFPGHQETQYF
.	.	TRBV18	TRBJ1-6	TGTGCCAGCTCAGGAGGCGAACCTTATAATTCACCCCTCCACTTT	CASSGGEPYNSPLHF
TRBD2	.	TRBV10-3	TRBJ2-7	TGTGCCATCAGTGAGAAGGGGAGAGCGGGGGGATACTACGAGCAGTACTTC	CAISEKGRAGGYYEQYF
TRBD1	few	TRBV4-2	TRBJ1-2	TGCGCCAGCAGCCAAGATGACAGGGGGTATGGCTACACCTTC	CASSQDDRGYGYTF
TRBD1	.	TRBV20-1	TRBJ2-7	TGCAGCCCCCGGGACAGGGACTACGAGCAGTACTTC	CSPRDRDYEQYF
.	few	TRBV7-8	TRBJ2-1	TGTGCCAGCAGCCCCAGTCGGCGGGGGCCCCACCTCTCCTACAATGAGCAGTTCTTC	CASSPSRRGPHLSYNEQFF
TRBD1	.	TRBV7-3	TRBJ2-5	TGTGCCAGCAGCGATGACAGGGGCGTTGGGACCCAGTACTTC	CASSDDRGVGTQYF
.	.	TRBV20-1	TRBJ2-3	TGCAGTGCTAGCAAACCACCTATTGGGGGTACAGATACGCAGTATTTT	CSASKPPIGGTDTQYF
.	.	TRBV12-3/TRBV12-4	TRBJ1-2	TGTGCCAGAACCCTCCCCAGCTTCGAAGGTTGGGATGGCTACACCTTC	CARTLPSFEGWDGYTF
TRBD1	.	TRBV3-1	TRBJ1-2	TGTGCCAGCAGCTCTCAAGGGGGCGCGAGAGGCTACACCTTC	CASSSQGGARGYTF
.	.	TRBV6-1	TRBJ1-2	TGTGCCAGTACGGGGGCCGGGAACTATGGCTACACCTTC	CASTGAGNYGYTF
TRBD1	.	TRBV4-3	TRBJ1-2	TGCGCCAGCAGCCATGGACAGGGCGTTAACTATGGCTACACCTTC	CASSHGQGVNYGYTF
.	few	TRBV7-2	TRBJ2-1	TGTGCCAGCAGCTTAGGTGGTTTCAATGAGCAGTTCTTC	CASSLGGFNEQFF
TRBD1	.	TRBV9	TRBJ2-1	TGTGCCAGCAGCCCCGCCGGGACAGGGGTTCATGAGCAGTTCTTC	CASSPAGTGVHEQFF
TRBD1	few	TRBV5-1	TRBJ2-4	TGCGCCAGCAGCTTTGGACCCTCCGGACAGGGGTTTTCGGCAAACATTCAGTACTTC	CASSFGPSGQGFSANIQYF
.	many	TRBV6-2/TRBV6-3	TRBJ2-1	TGTGCCAGCAGTTATACGAGTTCGCGCAATGAGCAGTTCTTC	CASSYTSSRNEQFF
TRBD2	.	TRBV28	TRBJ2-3	TGTGCCAGCAGTAGCGGGAGCACCACAGATACGCAGTATTTT	CASSSGSTTDTQYF
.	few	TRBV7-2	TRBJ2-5	TGTGCCAGCAGCGCCCACTCCCAAGAGACCCAGTACTTC	CASSAHSQETQYF
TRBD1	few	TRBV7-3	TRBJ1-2	TGTGCCAGCAGCCCCGGGGACAGCGCCTACTATGGCTACACCTTC	CASSPGDSAYYGYTF
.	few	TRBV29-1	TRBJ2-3	TGCAGCGTTGAAAGTTTGGGGGGCACAGATACGCAGTATTTT	CSVESLGGTDTQYF
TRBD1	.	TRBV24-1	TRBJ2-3	TGTGCCTCTTCAAACCCCCGGGACAGGGACACAGATACGCAGTATTTT	CASSNPRDRDTDTQYF
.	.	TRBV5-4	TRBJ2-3	TGTGCCAGCAGCTTGGACAGGTGGTCCGATACGCAGTATTTT	CASSLDRWSDTQYF
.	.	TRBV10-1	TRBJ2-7	TGCGCCAGCAGTGATGCCAGGGGTTCCTACGAGCAGTACTTC	CASSDARGSYEQYF
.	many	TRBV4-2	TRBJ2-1	TGTGCCAGCAGCCACGGAGACAATGAGCAGTTCTTC	CASSHGDNEQFF
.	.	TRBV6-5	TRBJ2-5	TGTGCCAGCAGTTACTTTATCCAAGAGACCCAGTACTTC	CASSYFIQETQYF
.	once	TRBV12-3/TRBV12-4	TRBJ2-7	TGTGCCAGCAGTTGGGCACTAGTTGAGCAGTACTTC	CASSWALVEQYF
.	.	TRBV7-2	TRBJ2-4	TGTACCAGCAGCTTAGCAAAAAACATTCAGTACTTC	CTSSLAKNIQYF
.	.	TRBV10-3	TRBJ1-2	TGTGCCATCACCGGAGATGGGTACCATGGCTACACCTTC	CAITGDGYHGYTF
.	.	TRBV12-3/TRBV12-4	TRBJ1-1	TGTGCCAGCAGACAAACAGGGAATTACGAAGCTTTCTTT	CASRQTGNYEAFF
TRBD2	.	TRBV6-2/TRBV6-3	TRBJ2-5	TGTGCCAGCACCTACTTTTGGGGGGGTGAGCAGTACTTC	CASTYFWGGEQYF
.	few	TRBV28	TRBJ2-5	TGTGCCAGCAGTCTCAACCATCTAGGGACTTGGGACAAAGAGACCCAGTACTTC	CASSLNHLGTWDKETQYF
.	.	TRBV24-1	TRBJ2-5	TGTGCCACCAGTGATGTGAGGGAAGGGGAGACCCAGTACTTC	CATSDVREGETQYF
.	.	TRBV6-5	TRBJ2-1	TGTGCCAGCAGTTACGTTTTAGGGGGGGCCCATGAGCAGTTCTTC	CASSYVLGGAHEQFF
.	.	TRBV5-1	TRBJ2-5	TGCGCCAGCAGCTTGGTTGTCGGGGGAGAAGAGACCCAGTACTTC	CASSLVVGGEETQYF
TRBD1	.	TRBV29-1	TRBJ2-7	TGCAGCGTGACAGGGGAGTCCTACGAGCAGTACTTC	CSVTGESYEQYF
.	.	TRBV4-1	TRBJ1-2	TGCGCCAGCAGCCAGGGGTTCTATGGCTACACCTTC	CASSQGFYGYTF
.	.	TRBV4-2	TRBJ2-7	TGTGCCAGCAGCCCATGGACAGCCAAGGATGCCTACGAGCAGTACTTC	CASSPWTAKDAYEQYF
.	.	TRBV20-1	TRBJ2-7	TGCAGTGCTAGTCCCCCCGAAATAGGCTACGAGCAGTACTTC	CSASPPEIGYEQYF
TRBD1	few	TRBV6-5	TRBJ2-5	TGTGCCAGCAGTTACGGGGACAGGGAAGAGACCCAGTACTTC	CASSYGDREETQYF
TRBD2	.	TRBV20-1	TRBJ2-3	TGCAGTGCCTCCGGGGGGGCAGTTACAGATACGCAGTATTTT	CSASGGAVTDTQYF
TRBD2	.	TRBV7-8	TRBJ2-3	TGTGCCAGCAGGTTAAGGAGTAGCGGGGGAGTCACAGATACGCAGTATTTT	CASRLRSSGGVTDTQYF